This TCR beta chain was captured in a study of immune evolution from preneoplasia to lung adenocarcinoma. Each case's diagnosis was confirmed by two pathologists on H&E. Data came from immunoSEQ multiplex PCR; TCRdb stores just in-frame clones and leaves some out. The sample lists more than 1,000 clones; about four fifths were seen once. The receptor's source is a person aged 65-85 years with lung adenocarcinoma. Material: FFPE atypical adenomatous hyperplasia tissue from the lung. Subset in this sample: atypical adenomatous hyperplasia (AAH), lung preneoplasia.

The CDR3 nucleotides read TGCAGTGCGACCGTTAACAATGAGCAGTTCTTC. Translating it yields CSATVNNEQFF. V and J are TRBV20-1 and TRBJ2-1; D call uncertain. Trimming took off 6 bases at V and 5 bases at J, with 8 bases between the two ends. Germline CDR1 is DFQATT and CDR2 is SNEGSKA (reference sequence). The CDR3 has 11 residues.